This T cell receptor beta chain was found in a study of CD8 T cells in ankylosing spondylitis. Scientists made TCR beta libraries using quantitative 5'-RACE with molecular barcodes. TCRdb called the 5' RACE reads again in MiXCR, with one record for every CDR3 protein. The sample holds under 200,000 distinct CDR3 sequences, approximately 9% seen once. The CDR3 length is 12 residues. This clonotype was picked up many times. The J gene is TRBJ2-1, the V gene TRBV21-1; the table names TRBD2, a call not compared with the DNA. TRBV21-1 is a documented pseudogene. This clonotype originated in a female donor with ankylosing spondylitis or in good health (not recorded which). Specimen: blood, either unsorted or a sorted T cell fraction (not recorded which). CDR3 residues: CASGLAGGEQFF. DNA for the CDR3: TGTGCCAGCGGACTAGCGGGAGGTGAGCAGTTCTTC.